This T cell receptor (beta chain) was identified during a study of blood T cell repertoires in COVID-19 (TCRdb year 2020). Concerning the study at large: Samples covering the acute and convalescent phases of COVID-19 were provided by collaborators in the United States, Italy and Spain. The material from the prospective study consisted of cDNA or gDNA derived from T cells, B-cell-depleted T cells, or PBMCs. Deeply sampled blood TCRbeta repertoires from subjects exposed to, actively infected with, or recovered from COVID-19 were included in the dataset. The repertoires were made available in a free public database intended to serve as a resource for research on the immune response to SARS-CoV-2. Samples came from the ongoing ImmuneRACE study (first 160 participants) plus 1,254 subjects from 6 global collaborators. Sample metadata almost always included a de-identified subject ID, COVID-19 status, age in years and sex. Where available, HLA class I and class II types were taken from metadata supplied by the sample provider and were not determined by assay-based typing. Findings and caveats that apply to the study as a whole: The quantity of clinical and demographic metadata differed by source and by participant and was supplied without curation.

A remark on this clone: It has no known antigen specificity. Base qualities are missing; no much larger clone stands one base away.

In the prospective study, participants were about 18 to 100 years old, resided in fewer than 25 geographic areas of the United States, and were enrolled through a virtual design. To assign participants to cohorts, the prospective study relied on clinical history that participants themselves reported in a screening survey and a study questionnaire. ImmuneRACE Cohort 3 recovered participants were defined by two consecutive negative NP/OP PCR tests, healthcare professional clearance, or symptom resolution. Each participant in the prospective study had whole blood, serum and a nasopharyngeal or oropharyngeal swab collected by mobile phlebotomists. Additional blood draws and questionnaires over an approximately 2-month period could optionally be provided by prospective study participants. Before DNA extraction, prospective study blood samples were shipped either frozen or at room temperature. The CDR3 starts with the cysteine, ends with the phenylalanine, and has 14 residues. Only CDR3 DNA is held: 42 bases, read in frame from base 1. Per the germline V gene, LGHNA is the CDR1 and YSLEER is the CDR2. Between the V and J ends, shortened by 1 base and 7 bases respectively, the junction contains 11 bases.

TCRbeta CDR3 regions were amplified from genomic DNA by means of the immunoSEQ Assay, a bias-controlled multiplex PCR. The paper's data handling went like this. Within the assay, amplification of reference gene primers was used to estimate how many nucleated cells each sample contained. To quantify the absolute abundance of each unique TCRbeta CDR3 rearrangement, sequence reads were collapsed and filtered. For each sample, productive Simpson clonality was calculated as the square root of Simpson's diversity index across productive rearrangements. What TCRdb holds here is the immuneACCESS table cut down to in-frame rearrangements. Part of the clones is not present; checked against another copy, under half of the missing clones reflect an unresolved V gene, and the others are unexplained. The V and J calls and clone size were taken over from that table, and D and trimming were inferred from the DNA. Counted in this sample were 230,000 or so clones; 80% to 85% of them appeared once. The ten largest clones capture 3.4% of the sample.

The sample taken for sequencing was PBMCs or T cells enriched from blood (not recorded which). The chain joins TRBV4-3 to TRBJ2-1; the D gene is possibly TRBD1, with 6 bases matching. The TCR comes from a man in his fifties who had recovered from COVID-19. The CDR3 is CASSQGRGYNEQFF. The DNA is TGCGCCAGCAGCCAAGGCAGGGGTTATAATGAGCAGTTCTTC.